One sample yielded the 29 T cell receptor beta chains listed below, sequenced in a study of early T cells in non-severe SARS-CoV-2 infection. TCRdb recomputed calls from the 5' RACE reads with MiXCR, one row per CDR3 protein. The data contain approximately 69,000 distinct CDR3 sequences, approximately 9.5% of them seen just once; the ten biggest clones take up 5.9%. The sample was whole blood. The receptors were gathered from an adult who was a healthcare worker with PCR-confirmed SARS-CoV-2 infection or an uninfected control (not recorded which).

Many counts were recorded for this clonotype. The chain uses TRBV24-1 and TRBJ2-1; 7 nucleotides line up with TRBD1. The germline V gene encodes CDR1 KGHDR and CDR2 SFDVKD. Unmatched junction bases numbered 7, after V lost 3 bases and J lost 3 bases. The CDR3 sequence is 16 residues long. CDR3 DNA sequence: TGTGCCACCAGTGATCCCAGGACAGGCCTCTACAATGAGCAGTTCTTC. This gives the protein CATSDPRTGLYNEQFF.

The chain carries TRBV7-3 and TRBJ1-1; D call uncertain. CDR1 is SGHTA, CDR2 FQGTGA, per germline. The CDR3 loop spans 13 amino acids. The V gene lost 1 base and the J gene lost 4 bases, with 7 bases spanning the gap. The DNA of the CDR3 is TGTGCCAGCAGCTTAAGCGTCGGCACTGAAGCTTTCTTT. Protein sequence: CASSLSVGTEAFF.

This chain links TRBV10-3 with TRBJ2-7; D ambiguous. The germline V gene encodes CDR1 ENHRY and CDR2 SYGVKD. Trimming shortened V by 0 bases and J by 3 bases, and 3 bases separated the two germline ends. The CDR3 has 12 residues. The CDR3 bases are TGTGCCATCAGTGAGTCCAACTACGAGCAGTACTTC. It encodes CAISESNYEQYF.

This clonotype turned up a few times. J is TRBJ1-2 and V is TRBV18; 8 bases fit TRBD1. This CDR3 region has 13 residues. Germline values: CDR1 KGHSH, CDR2 LQKENI. Trimming took 3 bases from V and 8 from J; bases not matched to a gene: 5. The CDR3 region is CASSPTGDSGYTF. In nucleotides, the CDR3 is TGTGCCAGCTCACCGACAGGGGACTCCGGCTACACCTTC.

This clonotype appeared many times. V gene TRBV6-5 combines with J gene TRBJ2-3, with D perhaps TRBD2 (5 bases). V lost 3 bases to trimming and J lost 0 bases, with 10 bases between them. The CDR3 length is 15 residues. CDR1 is MNHEY, CDR2 SVGAGI, per germline. The CDR3 bases are TGTGCCAGCAGTTATCGTCGGGGAAGCACAGATACGCAGTATTTT. Translated, it gives CASSYRRGSTDTQYF.

This clonotype has just a few counts. The chain couples TRBV2 to TRBJ2-3, with TRBD1 matching over 8 bases. The ends lost 5 bases at V and 4 bases at J; junction bases unmatched: 5. Germline V gives CDR1 SNHLY, CDR2 FYNNEI. There are 14 residues in the CDR3. This CDR3 reads CASSRDRRADTQYF. CDR3 DNA sequence: TGTGCCAGCAGTAGGGACAGGCGGGCAGATACGCAGTATTTT.

The rearrangement joins TRBV4-2 to TRBJ2-5; no firm D call. Trimming pared 1 base from V and 9 bases from J, leaving 12 bases between. The germline gives CDR1 LGHNA, CDR2 YNFKEQ. This CDR3 has 13 amino acids. The CDR3 spells CASSQGAAQAQYF. The CDR3 DNA reads TGTGCCAGCAGCCAAGGGGCAGCCCAGGCCCAGTACTTC.

As concerns this clonotype: A read error may explain this, as a much larger clone is one base away. The V gene is TRBV7-2, the J gene TRBJ2-3; D is unresolved. The V end lost 5 bases, the J end lost 4 bases, and 25 bases lay between the germline ends. There are 18 residues in the CDR3. Germline V lookup: CDR1 SGHTA, CDR2 FQGNSA. The CDR3 DNA sequence: TGTGCCAGCAGCATTACTACAGTGGGCGCTATACCCCCAGATACGCAGTATTTT. Translating it yields CASSITTVGAIPPDTQYF.

The chain is built from TRBV6-5 and TRBJ2-4, with a possible D match to TRBD1 (5 bases). This CDR3 is 15 amino acids long. Between the trimmed V and J ends, which lost 0 bases and 4 bases, there was a span of 10 bases. Looked up from germline, CDR1 is MNHEY and CDR2 is SVGAGI. In nucleotides, the CDR3 is TGTGCCAGCAGTTACTCGAGACAGCGAAAAAACATTCAGTACTTC. This sequence encodes CASSYSRQRKNIQYF.

The chain combines TRBV29-1 with TRBJ2-1; 8 bases are a match to TRBD2. CDR3 length equals 18 residues. The V gene end was trimmed by 6 bases and the J gene end by 4 bases; junction bases not matched to a gene: 20. Germline values: CDR1 SQVTM, CDR2 ANQGSEA. The CDR3 DNA reads as TGCAGCGTGACTGGATTAGCGGGAATCCTAAAGAGTTACAATGAGCAGTTCTTC. This translates into CSVTGLAGILKSYNEQFF.

V usage is TRBV30 and J usage is TRBJ2-1; D uncertain. The V gene lost 0 bases and the J gene lost 15 bases, with 24 bases spanning the gap. CDR1 GTSNPN and CDR2 SVGIG come from the germline V gene (reference sequence). There are 15 residues in the CDR3. The CDR3 loop is CAWSVVRARMSIRFF. The CDR3 DNA reads as TGTGCCTGGAGTGTAGTCAGAGCCAGGATGAGCATTCGGTTCTTC.

At least ten counts were recorded for this clonotype. This chain connects TRBV6-6 to TRBJ2-7, with D maybe TRBD1 (6 bases). Germline V lookup: CDR1 MNHNY, CDR2 SVGAGI (reference sequence). The V end lost 8 bases, the J end lost 5 bases, and 16 bases lay between the germline ends. There are 13 residues in the CDR3. This CDR3 reads CASLRGGTDEQYF. The CDR3, as DNA: TGTGCCAGCCTCAGGGGTGGCACGGACGAGCAGTACTTC.

This clonotype was recorded at least ten times. Germline and junction disagree at one end, which may indicate a read error. The chain couples TRBV5-1 to TRBJ2-5; no clear D gene. There are 12 residues in the CDR3. Germline values: CDR1 SGHRS, CDR2 YFSETQ. For the CDR3, the DNA is TGTGCCAGCAGCTTAGAAGGAGAGACCCAGTACTTC. It is translated as CASSLEGETQYF.

This clonotype has ten or more counts. The genes are TRBV29-1 and TRBJ1-2; D perhaps matches TRBD1 (5 bases). Germline V gene sequence: CDR1 SQVTM, CDR2 ANQGSEA. Trimming stripped 5 bases from V and 4 bases from J, with 5 bases between. The length of the CDR3 is 10 residues. The CDR3 sequence is CSVRGYGYTF. As DNA, the CDR3 is TGCAGCGTTAGGGGCTATGGCTACACCTTC.

This clonotype was detected many times. V gene TRBV29-1 combines with J gene TRBJ2-2, with a tentative D call TRBD1 (5 bases). The CDR3 is made up of 12 amino acids. Germline assignment: CDR1 SQVTM and CDR2 ANQGSEA. V was trimmed by 7 bases and J by 9 bases, leaving 15 bases between them. CDR3 region: CSGGHEGRELFF. In DNA, the CDR3 is TGCAGCGGCGGACACGAAGGAAGGGAGCTGTTTTTT.

Only a few counts were recorded for this clonotype. CDR3 residues: CSASLLGNQPQHF. For the CDR3, the DNA is TGCAGTGCTAGTTTGTTAGGCAATCAGCCCCAGCATTTT. V and J are TRBV20-1 and TRBJ1-5; D is unresolved. Trimming cost V 3 bases and J 2 bases, with 8 bases left between them. The CDR3 covers 13 residues. The V gene's germline CDR1 is DFQATT and CDR2 SNEGSKA (reference sequence).

A word on this clonotype: Possible read error: a much larger clone is one base away. Without the conserved terminal phenylalanine or tryptophan, this CDR3 likely stems from a read error. The J gene is TRBJ2-5, the V gene TRBV5-5; D gene unclear. V lost 0 bases and J lost 0, with 6 bases in between. This CDR3 has 14 residues. CDR1 and CDR2 (germline): SGHKS, YYEKEE (reference sequence). This CDR3 is CASSLDIYQETQYL. The CDR3 nucleotides are TGTGCCAGCAGCTTGGACATTTACCAAGAGACCCAGTACTTA.

The table lists this clonotype with a few counts. V is TRBV15 and J is TRBJ2-3; D could derive from TRBD1 or TRBD2 (5 bases each). The CDR3 runs 12 residues. Germline-derived CDR1 and CDR2 are LNHNV and YYDKDF (reference sequence). Trimming stripped 0 bases from V and 8 bases from J, with 6 bases between. As DNA, the CDR3 is TGTGCCACCAGCAGAGATGGGGGTACGCAGTATTTT. Amino acids: CATSRDGGTQYF.

The V call is TRBV29-1, the J call TRBJ2-2, with 12 positions matching TRBD1. Looked up from germline, CDR1 is SQVTM and CDR2 is ANQGSEA. This CDR3 is built from 14 residues. After removal of 1 base from V and 6 bases from J, the junction contained 0 bases not matched to a gene. The CDR3 protein is CSVEGDRGPGELFF. DNA of the CDR3: TGCAGCGTTGAAGGGGACAGGGGGCCCGGGGAGCTGTTTTTT.

There are many counts of this clonotype. The rearrangement joins TRBV7-2 to TRBJ2-4; D uncertain. The CDR3 has 17 residues. In germline, CDR1 is SGHTA, CDR2 FQGNSA. V lost 0 bases and J lost 8, with 20 bases in between. The DNA for the CDR3 is TGTGCCAGCAGCTTAGCAACTCTCAGGAAGGGCAGACACATTCAGTACTTC. Residues: CASSLATLRKGRHIQYF.

The chain uses TRBV6-1 and TRBJ2-3; D is unclear. Deletions cut 10 bases from V and 4 bases from J, with 12 bases between. CDR1 and CDR2 (germline): MNHNS, SASEGT. CDR3 size: 12 residues. As DNA, the CDR3 is TGTGCCACATGTCTGGTTGCAGATACGCAGTATTTT. Its protein product is CATCLVADTQYF.

The chain couples TRBV20-1 to TRBJ1-5; D is uncertain. The germline V and J ends were trimmed by 3 bases and 1 base, with 4 bases remaining between them. The CDR3 consists of 12 residues. The germline V gene encodes CDR1 DFQATT and CDR2 SNEGSKA (reference sequence). The CDR3 reads CSARDSNQPQHF. The CDR3 DNA sequence: TGCAGTGCTAGGGACAGCAATCAGCCCCAGCATTTT.

This clonotype was counted at least ten times. The chain recombines TRBV5-5 with TRBJ2-7, with 12 bases identical to TRBD1. Unmatched junction bases numbered 5, after V lost 4 bases and J lost 3 bases. The CDR3 contains 15 residues. Germline V CDR1 and CDR2: SGHKS, YYEKEE (reference sequence). The CDR3 DNA follows: TGTGCCAGCAGCATCGGGACAGGGGGCGTCTACGAGCAGTACTTC. It is translated as CASSIGTGGVYEQYF.

The chain joins TRBV3-1 to TRBJ2-1; TRBD2 aligns across 9 bases. With V trimmed by 1 base and J by 6 bases, 4 bases remained unmatched. The CDR3 has 15 amino acids. Germline V lookup: CDR1 LGHDT, CDR2 YNNKEL (reference sequence). CDR3: CASSQAAGGFNEQFF. The CDR3 DNA sequence: TGTGCCAGCAGCCAAGCAGCGGGGGGCTTCAATGAGCAGTTCTTC.

Ten or more counts support this clonotype. The chain has TRBV11-2 and TRBJ2-1; 10 bases are a match to TRBD2. V shed 1 base and J 8 bases; nucleotides not matched to a gene: 11. The CDR3 loop spans 17 amino acids. Germline assignment: CDR1 SGHAT and CDR2 FQNNGV. The DNA of the CDR3 is TGTGCCAGCAGCTTAGGTGGTCTAGCGGGAGCACGTGATGAGCAGTTCTTC. Its protein is CASSLGGLAGARDEQFF.

This clonotype has ten or more counts. J is TRBJ1-2 and V is TRBV18; 12 bases are a match to TRBD1. Germline CDR1 KGHSH, CDR2 LQKENI. The CDR3 is 15 amino acids. Trimming at V came to 5 bases and at J to 5 bases, leaving 6 bases not matched to a gene. The CDR3 nucleotides are TGTGCCAGCTCATCCCCGGGACAGGGGGCGTATGGCTACACCTTC. Encoded protein: CASSSPGQGAYGYTF.

In its sample, this clonotype was seen a few times. The chain carries TRBV20-1 and TRBJ2-3; 9 bases line up with TRBD2. The CDR3 is 15 residues long. Trimming at V came to 5 bases and at J to 5 bases, leaving 11 bases not matched to a gene. CDR1 DFQATT and CDR2 SNEGSKA come from the germline V gene (reference sequence). In DNA form, the CDR3 reads TGCAGTGCTTTAAAAGTAGCGGGAGCTAGAGATACGCAGTATTTT. This gives the protein CSALKVAGARDTQYF.

This clonotype has at least ten counts. The J gene is TRBJ2-1, the V gene TRBV7-6; the match to TRBD1 covers 8 bases. V was pared by 1 base and J by 7 bases, with 3 bases of the junction left unmatched. Germline CDR1 and CDR2: SGHVS and FNYEAQ. The CDR3 is 14 residues long. The CDR3 spells CASSLGRGRNEQFF. The CDR3 DNA follows: TGTGCCAGCAGCTTAGGCAGGGGGCGGAATGAGCAGTTCTTC.

This clonotype was found a few times. DNA for the CDR3: TGTGCCAGTAGTCCATACACCGGGGAGCTGTTTTTT. Its protein product is CASSPYTGELFF. The chain uses TRBV19 and TRBJ2-2, with no clear D. The V gene's germline CDR1 is LNHDA and CDR2 SQIVND (reference sequence). Trimming cost V 5 bases and J 3 bases, with 4 bases left between them. The CDR3 consists of 12 residues.